The 4 T cell receptor beta chains below were found in one sample sequenced in a study of shared clonotypes between healthy human individuals. The method was immunoSEQ multiplex PCR; TCRdb's version includes in-frame clones alone and lacks a portion of them. The sample gives around 2,000,000 clones, roughly 95% of which show up once; more than 0.1% is in the top ten. Sequenced: naive CD4+ T cells sorted from blood. The subset denotes: CD45RA+ positively selected. The source is a man aged 18 to 30 in good health.

The chain carries TRBV7-3 and TRBJ2-3; the D gene is possibly TRBD1 (5 bases). V dropped 5 bases and J dropped 4 bases, with 16 bases sitting between them. Germline CDR1 is SGHTA and CDR2 is FQGTGA. This CDR3 has 15 residues. The CDR3 DNA reads as TGTGCCAGCAGCATAGGACATGCCGATGCAGATACGCAGTATTTT. Amino acids: CASSIGHADADTQYF.

This chain uses TRBV6-1 with TRBJ1-6, with 7 bases lining up with TRBD1. The CDR3 loop spans 15 amino acids. CDR1 is MNHNS, CDR2 SASEGT, per germline. The V segment lost 4 bases and the J segment 7 bases; nucleotides outside the gene matches: 7. Here the CDR3 reads CASSAVGTVNSPLHF. The DNA for the CDR3 is TGTGCCAGCAGTGCGGTCGGGACAGTCAATTCACCCCTCCACTTT.

The genes are TRBV19 and TRBJ1-1, with D perhaps matching TRBD1 (6 bases). The germline V and J ends were trimmed by 2 bases and 4 bases, with 14 bases remaining between them. CDR1 and CDR2 (germline): LNHDA, SQIVND (reference sequence). CDR3 length: 15 amino acids. The DNA of the CDR3 is TGTGCCAGTAGTATACCGGCAGGGGTAGGCACTGAAGCTTTCTTT. It encodes CASSIPAGVGTEAFF.

V gene TRBV28 combines with J gene TRBJ2-5; TRBD1 aligns across 10 bases. J gave up 5 bases and V 2 bases, and 14 bases lay outside the gene matches. Germline V gene data show CDR1 as MDHEN and CDR2 as SYDVKM. This CDR3 is 18 amino acids long. The CDR3 here is CASSLRQGALITVETQYF. CDR3 coding DNA: TGTGCCAGCAGTTTACGACAGGGGGCGCTTATAACGGTGGAGACCCAGTACTTC.